This passage covers 9 T cell receptor beta chains from one sample sequenced in a study of blood T cell repertoires in COVID-19. Produced via immunoSEQ multiplex PCR; TCRdb's table is partial and in-frame only. The sample shows 90,000 to 100,000 clones, 80% to 90% of them seen only once. Sequences were obtained from peripheral blood. The receptors here all came from an elderly man with acute or convalescent COVID-19.

This rearrangement joins TRBV5-6 to TRBJ2-5, with 10 bases lining up with TRBD2. This CDR3 has 15 residues. From germline, CDR1 is SGHDT and CDR2 YYEEEE. The V gene end was trimmed by 3 bases and the J gene end by 2 bases; junction bases not matched to a gene: 4. CDR3 nucleotides: TGTGCCAGCAGCTCCGGACTAGCGGCACAAGAGACCCAGTACTTC. Translation: CASSSGLAAQETQYF. Variable domain in full (rest from reference TRBV5-6 and TRBJ2-5): DAGVTQSPTHLIKTRGQQVTLRCSPKSGHDTVSWYQQALGQGPQFIFQYYEEEERQRGNFPDRFSGHQFPNYSSELNVNALLLGDSALYLCASSSGLAAQETQYFGPGTRLLVL.

J is TRBJ2-7 and V is TRBV4-3; TRBD1 agrees at 10 bases. Germline V gene lookup returns CDR1 LGHNA and CDR2 YSLEER. The CDR3 has 15 amino acids. The V and J ends lost 0 bases and 4 bases, in that order; junction bases with no gene match: 3. The CDR3 protein is CASSQEDRGGYEQYF. In nucleotides, the CDR3 is TGCGCCAGCAGCCAAGAGGACAGGGGGGGGTACGAGCAGTACTTC.

The CDR3 nucleotides are TGTGCCAGCAGTTTAGGTCTAGCGGACTACGAGCAGTACTTC. Its protein product is CASSLGLADYEQYF. V usage is TRBV28 and J usage is TRBJ2-7, with 7 positions matching TRBD2. CDR1 MDHEN and CDR2 SYDVKM come from the germline V gene. This CDR3 region has 14 residues. The ends lost 2 bases at V and 3 bases at J; junction bases unmatched: 4. Supplemented by reference TRBV28 and TRBJ2-7, the full variable domain reads DVKVTQSSRYLVKRTGEKVFLECVQDMDHENMFWYRQDPGLGLRLIYFSYDVKMKEKGDIPEGYSVSREKKERFSLILESASTNQTSMYLCASSLGLADYEQYFGPGTRLTVT.

The chain carries TRBV5-5 and TRBJ1-2; D call uncertain. The CDR3 contains 13 residues. Germline V lookup: CDR1 SGHKS, CDR2 YYEKEE (reference sequence). V was clipped by 0 bases and J by 1 base, with 4 bases between them. The CDR3 loop is CASSLADNYGYTF. The CDR3 DNA follows: TGTGCCAGCAGCTTGGCAGATAACTATGGCTACACCTTC.

The chain employs TRBV7-9 and TRBJ1-2; no clear D. Germline values: CDR1 SEHNR, CDR2 FQNEAQ (reference sequence). Deletions cut 5 bases from V and 4 bases from J, with 5 bases between. This CDR3 comprises 11 residues. This chain's CDR3 is CASSNSYGYTF. DNA for the CDR3: TGTGCCAGCAGCAACTCCTATGGCTACACCTTC.

V and J are TRBV18 and TRBJ1-1, with 7 positions matching TRBD1. Per germline, CDR1 KGHSH and CDR2 LQKENI. V lost 3 bases and J lost 3; bases outside the gene matches: 4. The CDR3 extends over 14 amino acids. In DNA, the CDR3 is TGTGCCAGCTCACCTCCGGGACAGTACACTGAAGCTTTCTTT. Residues: CASSPPGQYTEAFF.

The chain recombines TRBV7-9 with TRBJ1-1, with D unresolved. Germline V CDR1 and CDR2: SEHNR, FQNEAQ (reference sequence). The CDR3 extends over 15 amino acids. The V gene lost 1 base and the J gene lost 1 base, with 10 bases spanning the gap. The CDR3 protein is CASSLGAERNTEAFF. The DNA of the CDR3 is TGTGCCAGCAGCTTAGGGGCAGAAAGGAACACTGAAGCTTTCTTT.

The J gene is TRBJ1-1, the V gene TRBV24-1; the D gene is possibly TRBD1 (6 bases). V was cut by 9 bases and J by 0 bases, with 28 bases left in between. The CDR3 loop spans 19 amino acids. Germline CDR1 is KGHDR and CDR2 is SFDVKD. CDR3 amino acids: CATLERGRQVGDLNTEAFF. CDR3 nucleotides: TGTGCCACCCTGGAACGCGGTAGACAGGTTGGAGACCTGAACACTGAAGCTTTCTTT.

Worth noting for this clone: Compared with germline, one end of the junction differs, possibly owing to a read error. J is TRBJ2-5 and V is TRBV11-2; 11 bases are a match to TRBD2. CDR3 length equals 16 residues. The germline V gene has CDR1 SGHAT and CDR2 FQNNGV. The CDR3 DNA sequence: TGTGCCAGCAGTTTAGCGGGAGGGCCAGCTGAAGAGACCCAGTACTTC. The encoded protein is CASSLAGGPAEETQYF.